This T cell receptor beta chain was recorded in a study of regulatory T cells in long-lasting Graves disease. Time point noted: newly diagnosed GD, antithyroid drugs for less than 3 months. Preparation of the TCR library used RNA extracted from PBMCs. At least ten counts were recorded for this clonotype. CDR3 length equals 14 residues. V was cut by 2 bases and J by 5 bases, with 13 bases left in between. In germline, CDR1 is GTSNPN, CDR2 SVGIG (reference sequence). Construction of the TCR beta libraries employed iRepertoire HTBI primers in conjunction with Arm-PCR of CDR3 regions. TCRdb reanalysed the multiplex PCR reads using MiXCR and keeps one entry per CDR3 protein. The sample has roughly 500,000 distinct CDR3 sequences; about 12% are singletons. This same sample was also part of a study on T cells in Graves' hyperthyroidism and ophthalmopathy.

This TCR was recovered from a woman aged 25 to 39 with Graves disease. Here the sequenced sample was peripheral blood mononuclear cells (PBMCs), taken at new diagnosis, from a patient treated with antithyroid drugs. The chain uses TRBV30 and TRBJ2-1, with a weak D call TRBD1 (5 bases). CDR3 loop: CAWSKQGRDNEQFF. The CDR3 DNA follows: TGTGCCTGGAGTAAGCAGGGTAGGGACAATGAGCAGTTCTTC.